These 21 T cell receptor beta chains came from one sample sequenced in a study of neurological immune-mediated disorders (dated by TCRdb to between 2018 and 2021). The library came from 5' RACE. The run used an Illumina HiSeq 2500. In TCRdb, the public reads were trimmed at Q25 with fastp and aligned with MiXCR, with productive beta chains retained. For every CDR3 protein sequence, its rows merge into one entry that carries the most common genes and DNA. The sample includes around 60,000 distinct CDR3 sequences, with roughly 3.5% observed a single time. Together, the top ten hold about 7% of the sample. Sequenced material: PBMCs. The source is a woman in her sixties or seventies with multiple sclerosis.

This clonotype was picked up many times. This chain uses TRBV29-1 with TRBJ2-3; D not certain. The CDR3 length is 11 residues. CDR1 and CDR2 from the germline V gene are SQVTM and ANQGSEA. V lost 6 bases, J lost 6 bases, and 10 bases lay in between. The CDR3 region is CSVKVSDTQYF. CDR3 DNA sequence: TGCAGCGTAAAAGTCAGCGATACGCAGTATTTT.

This clonotype showed up many times. The chain links TRBV3-1 to TRBJ1-5, with no clear D. Germline CDR1 LGHDT, CDR2 YNNKEL (reference sequence). Between the trimmed V and J ends, which lost 0 bases and 3 bases, there was a span of 3 bases. CDR3 length: 13 residues. CDR3 nucleotide sequence: TGTGCCAGCAGCCAAGATCCCAATCAGCCCCAGCATTTT. Protein: CASSQDPNQPQHF. The entire variable domain, with the rest obtained from reference TRBV3-1 and TRBJ1-5, is as follows: DTAVSQTPKYLVTQMGNDKSIKCEQNLGHDTMYWYKQDSKKFLKIMFSYNNKELIINETVPNRFSPKSPDKAHLNLHINSLELGDSAVYFCASSQDPNQPQHFGDGTRLSIL.

This clonotype was counted many times. The gene calls are TRBV12-3 or TRBV12-4 and TRBJ1-4; D is unclear. This CDR3 spans 14 amino acids. V was shortened by 2 bases and J by 7 bases, with 11 bases between the two germline ends. CDR3 region: CASSLFSSGEKLFF. CDR3 sequence (DNA): TGTGCCAGCAGTTTATTCAGTTCTGGTGAAAAACTGTTTTTT.

This clonotype was counted many times. The V and J genes are TRBV10-2 and TRBJ2-1; 7 positions match TRBD1. Germline V gene lookup returns CDR1 WSHSY and CDR2 SAAADI. The CDR3 sequence is 14 residues long. With 7 bases clipped from V and 4 bases from J, the junction kept 7 bases outside the gene matches. The CDR3 is CASKMDRSYNEQFF. In nucleotides, the CDR3 is TGCGCCAGCAAGATGGACAGGAGTTACAATGAGCAGTTCTTC.

In its sample, this clonotype was seen many times. V gene TRBV20-1 combines with J gene TRBJ1-2, with D unresolved. Germline CDR1 reads DFQATT; CDR2 reads SNEGSKA (reference sequence). There are 16 residues in the CDR3. Trimming left V 0 bases short and J 2 bases short, with 16 bases between. DNA of the CDR3: TGCAGTGCTAGAGATGGTCCTTTGCGCAGAAACTATGGCTACACCTTC. As protein: CSARDGPLRRNYGYTF.

There are many counts of this clonotype. This chain connects TRBV7-8 to TRBJ2-1; TRBD1 aligns across 12 bases. This CDR3 region has 15 residues. Germline trimming cut 7 bases from V and 9 bases from J; bases unmatched to any gene: 10. In germline, CDR1 is SGHVS, CDR2 FQNEAQ. The CDR3 spells CASTKRGQGAGEQFF. CDR3 sequence (DNA): TGTGCCAGCACCAAGCGGGGACAGGGGGCGGGTGAGCAGTTCTTC.

Ten or more counts support this clonotype. This rearrangement joins TRBV9 to TRBJ2-3, with 7 bases that match TRBD1. The CDR3 is made up of 15 amino acids. Germline V CDR1 and CDR2: SGDLS, YYNGEE. Trimming cost V 2 bases and J 3 bases; bases outside gene matches: 6. The CDR3 DNA is TGTGCCAGCAGCGTCACCGCGGACAGGACAGATACGCAGTATTTT. It translates to CASSVTADRTDTQYF.

This clonotype was picked up many times. V and J are TRBV6-1 and TRBJ1-4, with D tentatively TRBD1 (6 bases). V was shortened by 9 bases and J by 4 bases, with 15 bases between the two germline ends. The CDR3 extends over 14 amino acids. CDR1 and CDR2 (germline): MNHNS, SASEGT. Here the CDR3 DNA reads TGTGCCAGTAACTCAGGGGCTGGTAATGAAAAACTGTTTTTT. Its protein is CASNSGAGNEKLFF.

In its sample, this clonotype was seen many times. The chain combines TRBV7-6 with TRBJ1-6; tentative D call: TRBD1 (5 bases). Trimming stripped 1 base from V and 10 bases from J, with 14 bases between. In germline, CDR1 is SGHVS, CDR2 FNYEAQ. The CDR3 extends over 15 amino acids. CDR3: CASSLEGGARSPLHF. CDR3 nucleotide sequence: TGTGCCAGCAGCTTAGAGGGAGGGGCGAGATCACCCCTCCACTTT.

This clonotype appeared many times. The chain uses TRBV5-6 and TRBJ1-3, with D unresolved. The CDR3 sequence is 16 residues long. CDR1 SGHDT and CDR2 YYEEEE come from the germline V gene. The germline V and J ends were trimmed by 1 base and 4 bases, with 15 bases remaining between them. This CDR3 is CASSLSPRIGGNTIYF. The DNA of the CDR3 is TGTGCCAGCAGCTTGTCCCCGCGAATCGGCGGAAACACCATATATTTT. Variable domain in full (rest from reference TRBV5-6 and TRBJ1-3): DAGVTQSPTHLIKTRGQQVTLRCSPKSGHDTVSWYQQALGQGPQFIFQYYEEEERQRGNFPDRFSGHQFPNYSSELNVNALLLGDSALYLCASSLSPRIGGNTIYFGEGSWLTVV.

This clonotype was observed many times. The chain has TRBV20-1 and TRBJ2-7; 9 bases match TRBD1. The CDR3 length is 14 residues. After removal of 6 bases from V and 2 bases from J, the junction contained 8 bases not matched to a gene. Per the germline V gene, CDR1 is DFQATT and CDR2 is SNEGSKA (reference sequence). CDR3 nucleotides: TGCAGTGCCCGCGGGACAGGGAATACCTACGAGCAGTACTTC. Residues: CSARGTGNTYEQYF.

This clonotype was found many times. This chain links TRBV6-2 or TRBV6-3 with TRBJ2-1, with D possibly TRBD1 on 6 matching bases. The CDR3 consists of 13 residues. Trimming left V 7 bases short and J 7 bases short, with 14 bases between. CDR1 MNHEY and CDR2 SVGEGT come from the germline V gene. Here the CDR3 reads CASTKQGRNEQFF. CDR3 DNA sequence: TGTGCCAGCACAAAACAGGGAAGGAATGAGCAGTTCTTC.

Only a few counts were recorded for this clonotype. The CDR3 sequence: CSASGAVSEAFF. DNA for the CDR3: TGCAGTGCTAGCGGGGCGGTCTCTGAAGCTTTCTTT. The chain links TRBV20-1 to TRBJ1-1; TRBD1 is a possible D gene (5 bases). Trimming cost V 3 bases and J 6 bases, with 11 bases left between them. The CDR3 has 12 amino acids. CDR1 is DFQATT, CDR2 SNEGSKA, per germline (reference sequence).

This clonotype showed up many times. The DNA of the CDR3 is TGTGCCATCATGGGGGGGGGCAGGAATGAGCAGTTCTTC. This gives the protein CAIMGGGRNEQFF. This rearrangement joins TRBV10-3 to TRBJ2-1; perhaps TRBD2 as D (7 bases). V lost 7 bases, J lost 7 bases, and 14 bases lay in between. Germline CDR1 and CDR2: ENHRY and SYGVKD. This CDR3 region has 13 residues.

This clonotype was recorded many times. The chain recombines TRBV5-1 with TRBJ2-7; D is tentatively TRBD1 or TRBD2 (6 bases each). Deletions cut 3 bases from V and 1 base from J, with 14 bases between. From germline, CDR1 is SGHRS and CDR2 YFSETQ. The CDR3 covers 15 residues. CDR3 DNA: TGCGCCAGCAGCTCGGCAGAGGGGGGATCCTACGAGCAGTACTTC. Amino acid sequence: CASSSAEGGSYEQYF.

This clonotype was detected many times. This CDR3 reads CSASRLAGGREQFF. CDR3 DNA: TGCAGTGCTAGTCGTCTAGCGGGAGGCAGGGAGCAGTTCTTC. The V gene is TRBV20-1, the J gene TRBJ2-1, with 11 bases that match TRBD2. V lost 3 bases to trimming and J lost 10 bases; unmatched junction nucleotides: 8. CDR3 length: 14 residues. Germline V gene lookup returns CDR1 DFQATT and CDR2 SNEGSKA (reference sequence).

This clonotype occurred many times. This chain links TRBV27 with TRBJ2-5; D call uncertain. The CDR3 loop spans 12 amino acids. The germline V gene encodes CDR1 MNHEY and CDR2 SMNVEV (reference sequence). Between the trimmed V and J ends, which lost 8 bases and 4 bases, there was a span of 11 bases. CDR3 sequence (DNA): TGTGCCAGCGGGTGGGTCAGAGAGACCCAGTACTTC. This codes for CASGWVRETQYF.

This clonotype was seen repeatedly, ten times or more. The CDR3 nucleotides are TGCGCCAGCAGCGCGGGGGTCTCCTACAATGAGCAGTTCTTC. Protein: CASSAGVSYNEQFF. The chain joins TRBV5-1 to TRBJ2-1, with TRBD2 matching 7 bases. The V segment lost 4 bases and the J segment 0 bases; nucleotides outside the gene matches: 1. From germline, CDR1 is SGHRS and CDR2 YFSETQ. The CDR3 covers 14 residues. Full variable domain (remainder filled in from reference TRBV5-1 and TRBJ2-1): KAGVTQTPRYLIKTRGQQVTLSCSPISGHRSVSWYQQTPGQGLQFLFEYFSETQRNKGNFPGRFSGRQFSNSRSEMNVSTLELGDSALYLCASSAGVSYNEQFFGPGTRLTVL.

This clonotype was detected many times. The chain employs TRBV12-3 or TRBV12-4 and TRBJ2-1, with a weak D call TRBD1 (5 bases). V gave up 6 bases and J gave up 6 bases, with 12 bases separating them. The CDR3 spans 13 residues. CDR3 nucleotides: TGTGCCAGCAGCCTCAACCAGGGCAATGAGCAGTTCTTC. This sequence encodes CASSLNQGNEQFF.

This clonotype was counted many times. CDR3 protein: CASSLEGAARYGYTF. The CDR3 nucleotides read TGTGCCAGCAGCTTAGAGGGGGCAGCACGCTATGGCTACACCTTC. The chain recombines TRBV7-9 with TRBJ1-2, with TRBD1 matching 7 bases. This CDR3 has 15 amino acids. In germline, CDR1 is SEHNR, CDR2 FQNEAQ (reference sequence). V lost 1 base, J lost 4 bases, and 6 bases stayed unmatched.

The rearrangement joins TRBV28 to TRBJ1-2, with D maybe TRBD1 (5 bases). The CDR3 is 14 residues long. Germline-derived CDR1 and CDR2 are MDHEN and SYDVKM. Trimming stripped 7 bases from V and 2 bases from J, with 14 bases between. CDR3 amino acids: CASTRGGMNYGYTF. CDR3 DNA sequence: TGTGCCAGCACGCGGGGCGGGATGAACTATGGCTACACCTTC.